The next 21 T cell receptor beta chains were all read from a single sample in a study of a mutant IDH1 vaccine in newly diagnosed glioma. Method: immunoSEQ multiplex PCR; TCRdb's copy keeps in-frame clones and lacks some. This sample has 70,000 or so clones; 65% to 85% occur once, and the top ten carry 4.6%. Noted time point: baseline, week 1 (first vaccination visit). Treatment in this sample: pre-vaccination baseline after standard-of-care therapy. The sample here was peripheral blood mononuclear cells (PBMCs), taken from a glioma patient treated with radiotherapy, temozolomide or both. These receptors were obtained from a woman aged 18-35 years with glioma. Some clones in this sample may be carry-over from other donors' samples.

The chain combines TRBV4-1 with TRBJ1-1; the D is unclear. Germline assignment: CDR1 MGHRA and CDR2 YSYEKL. The CDR3 is 13 amino acids. Deletions cut 8 bases from V and 4 bases from J, with 14 bases between. This CDR3 reads CASGGRASTEAFF. CDR3 in DNA: TGCGCCAGCGGCGGTAGGGCGTCCACTGAAGCTTTCTTT.

The chain is built from TRBV7-3 and TRBJ2-5; 8 bases are a match to TRBD1. This CDR3 has 16 amino acids. Trimming took 5 bases from V and 0 from J; bases not matched to a gene: 8. Germline CDR1 reads SGHTA; CDR2 reads FQGTGA. This CDR3 is CASSPRTGWDQETQYF. The DNA of the CDR3 is TGTGCCAGCAGCCCCCGGACAGGGTGGGACCAAGAGACCCAGTACTTC.

Regarding this clone: One end of the junction varies from germline; a read error may be responsible. The genes are TRBV7-9 and TRBJ1-4, with no clear D. The CDR3 contains 16 residues. Germline CDR1 and CDR2: SEHNR and FQNEAQ (reference sequence). CDR3 sequence (DNA): TGTGCCAGCAGCTTAGAGCCCGACTACGAGAATGAGAAACTGTTTTTT. It is translated as CASSLEPDYENEKLFF.

The genes are TRBV27 and TRBJ2-5, with D hard to call. Per germline, CDR1 MNHEY and CDR2 SMNVEV (reference sequence). V was trimmed by 8 bases and J by 9 bases, leaving 13 bases between them. This CDR3 spans 11 amino acids. The CDR3 loop is CASSAAGAQYF. In DNA, the CDR3 is TGTGCCAGCTCGGCGGCTGGGGCCCAGTACTTC.

This clone was observed a few times. The chain joins TRBV4-1 to TRBJ2-2; 8 bases align to TRBD2. Germline lookup yields CDR1 MGHRA and CDR2 YSYEKL. This CDR3 is 13 amino acids long. This CDR3 is CVAGGPDTGELFF. CDR3 in DNA: TGCGTTGCGGGGGGCCCGGACACCGGGGAGCTGTTTTTT.

The V call is TRBV2, the J call TRBJ2-7; 8 bases match TRBD1. The CDR3 has 15 amino acids. V shed 3 bases and J 5 bases; nucleotides not matched to a gene: 9. Germline values: CDR1 SNHLY, CDR2 FYNNEI. In DNA form, the CDR3 reads TGTGCCAGCAGTGACAGACAGGGGAGGTTAGACGAGCAGTACTTC. Translation gives CASSDRQGRLDEQYF.

The chain is built from TRBV19 and TRBJ1-5; TRBD1 aligns across 10 bases. This CDR3 region has 17 residues. Looked up from germline, CDR1 is LNHDA and CDR2 is SQIVND (reference sequence). Trimming removed 7 bases from V and 2 bases from J; junction bases left unmatched: 11. CDR3 region: CASTKDRGAVGNQPQHF. The CDR3 coding sequence is TGTGCCAGTACCAAGGACAGGGGGGCTGTTGGCAATCAGCCCCAGCATTTT. Complete variable domain (other parts from reference TRBV19 and TRBJ1-5): DGGITQSPKYLFRKEGQNVTLSCEQNLNHDAMYWYRQDPGQGLRLIYYSQIVNDFQKGDIAEGYSVSREKKESFPLTVTSAQKNPTAFYLCASTKDRGAVGNQPQHFGDGTRLSIL.

The chain uses TRBV2 and TRBJ1-1; 7 bases are shared with TRBD1. Germline CDR1 and CDR2: SNHLY and FYNNEI. This CDR3 has 15 residues. J lost 1 base, V lost 3 bases, and 5 bases had no gene match. The CDR3 here is CASSEAPGGNTEAFF. In DNA, the CDR3 is TGTGCCAGCAGTGAGGCCCCAGGGGGGAACACTGAAGCTTTCTTT.

This chain connects TRBV13 to TRBJ2-6, with D possibly matching TRBD1 (6 bases). The germline CDR1 and CDR2 sequences are PRHDT and FYEKMQ (reference sequence). The CDR3 has 17 residues. Trimming pared 4 bases from V and 0 bases from J, leaving 13 bases between. The CDR3 here is CASSYRDVLSGANVLTF. CDR3 nucleotides: TGTGCCAGCAGCTACAGGGACGTCCTCTCTGGGGCCAACGTCCTGACTTTC.

This clone has a single count. This chain uses TRBV7-2 with TRBJ2-3; D may be TRBD2 (7 bases). The germline CDR1 and CDR2 sequences are SGHTA and FQGNSA. Trimming cost V 4 bases and J 0 bases, with 20 bases left between them. The CDR3 is 18 amino acids. The CDR3 reads CASSYPWGGKRSTDTQYF. The CDR3, as DNA: TGTGCCAGCAGCTACCCTTGGGGGGGCAAGAGGAGCACAGATACGCAGTATTTT.

This rearrangement joins TRBV7-8 to TRBJ2-5; D is perhaps TRBD2 (6 bases). The ends were cut back, 1 base at V and 7 bases at J, with 13 bases in the middle. This CDR3 is built from 14 residues. Germline CDR1 reads SGHVS; CDR2 reads FQNEAQ. In nucleotides, the CDR3 is TGTGCCAGCAGCTTAGATACTAGCCGGGGGACCCAGTACTTC. This translates into CASSLDTSRGTQYF.

V usage is TRBV6-4 and J usage is TRBJ2-3; 13 bases match TRBD2. Germline V gene data show CDR1 as MRHNA and CDR2 as SNTAGT. There are 15 residues in the CDR3. Unmatched junction bases numbered 5, after V lost 6 bases and J lost 5 bases. Here the CDR3 DNA reads TGTGCCAGCAGCTCGACTAGCGGGGGGCAAGATACGCAGTATTTT. Translated, it gives CASSSTSGGQDTQYF.

In this sample, this clone turned up a few times. The rearrangement links TRBV5-1 to TRBJ1-4; D is perhaps TRBD1 (5 bases). CDR3 size: 15 residues. V lost 5 bases to trimming and J lost 6 bases, with 17 bases between them. CDR1 is SGHRS and CDR2 is YFSETQ in the germline V gene. The CDR3 is CASSRDGRSHEKLFF. DNA for the CDR3: TGCGCCAGCAGTCGGGACGGGCGATCACATGAAAAACTGTTTTTT.

The chain recombines TRBV19 with TRBJ1-5; tentative D call: TRBD1 (6 bases). This CDR3 is 13 amino acids long. Germline CDR1 and CDR2: LNHDA and SQIVND (reference sequence). Trimming left V 5 bases short and J 6 bases short, with 11 bases between. The CDR3 spells CASSVQGTQPQHF. DNA of the CDR3: TGTGCCAGTAGTGTACAGGGCACTCAGCCCCAGCATTTT.

The chain uses TRBV6-1 and TRBJ1-6; D unresolved. V lost 3 bases, J lost 7 bases, and 13 bases lay in between. This CDR3 is 15 amino acids long. Germline CDR1 is MNHNS and CDR2 is SASEGT. In DNA, the CDR3 is TGTGCCAGCAGTGACCGGGCCACGAGGAATTCACCCCTCCACTTT. Its protein is CASSDRATRNSPLHF.

V gene TRBV30 combines with J gene TRBJ1-2, with a possible D match to TRBD1 (5 bases). The CDR3 consists of 14 residues. V lost 4 bases, J lost 4 bases, and 16 bases lay in between. Germline values: CDR1 GTSNPN, CDR2 SVGIG (reference sequence). The CDR3 is CAWIQGLEGYGYTF. In DNA, the CDR3 is TGTGCCTGGATTCAGGGTTTGGAAGGCTATGGCTACACCTTC.

This chain connects TRBV30 to TRBJ1-3; D is uncertain. Germline V CDR1 and CDR2: GTSNPN, SVGIG (reference sequence). This CDR3 has 12 residues. V was clipped by 5 bases and J by 1 base, with 6 bases between them. This chain's CDR3 is CAWLESGNTIYF. The CDR3 DNA sequence: TGTGCCTGGCTTGAGTCTGGAAACACCATATATTTT.

The CDR3 bases are TGTGCCAGCAGCTTAAACCGACAGCCTCGCTCTGGAAACACCATATATTTT. This translates into CASSLNRQPRSGNTIYF. J is TRBJ1-3 and V is TRBV7-8; a weak D match, TRBD1 (5 bases). V shed 2 bases and J shed 0 bases, with 14 bases lying between them. The CDR3 runs 17 residues. Germline CDR1 is SGHVS and CDR2 is FQNEAQ.

The J gene is TRBJ1-1, the V gene TRBV12-5; TRBD1 might be the D (5 bases). The CDR3 runs to 13 residues. The germline V and J ends were trimmed by 4 bases and 8 bases, with 14 bases remaining between them. CDR1 is LGHNT, CDR2 FRNRAP, per germline. CDR3 sequence reads: CASGSILGTEAFF. DNA for the CDR3: TGTGCTAGTGGTTCCATCTTGGGGACGGAAGCTTTCTTT.

The V gene is TRBV18, the J gene TRBJ1-4; D unresolved. CDR1 KGHSH and CDR2 LQKENI come from the germline V gene. The CDR3 spans 15 residues. V was trimmed by 1 base and J by 10 bases, leaving 16 bases between them. The CDR3 bases are TGTGCCAGCTCACCACGGGCTACTAGGGCCGGAAAACTGTTTTTT. Its protein is CASSPRATRAGKLFF.

The rearrangement links TRBV6-1 to TRBJ1-3; weak D call: TRBD1 (6 bases). CDR1 and CDR2 from the germline V gene are MNHNS and SASEGT. The CDR3 has 16 residues. Trimming pared 4 bases from V and 0 bases from J, leaving 13 bases between. In nucleotides, the CDR3 is TGTGCCAGCAGTGTAACAGGGCAAAGCTCTGGAAACACCATATATTTT. Translation: CASSVTGQSSGNTIYF.